What follows describes a single T cell receptor beta chain. Its antigen is currently unknown. The data are from a study of T-cell memory formation after mild COVID-19. Broader study findings: Day 15 to 85 contracting clones showed balanced CD4/CD8; later expanders leaned CD4+.

TCRdb ran MiXCR on the 5' RACE reads and lists one entry per CDR3 protein. The sample consists of about 210,000 distinct CDR3 sequences, over 9.5% of them appearing once. V lost 5 bases and J lost 3; bases outside the gene matches: 3. Germline V lookup: CDR1 SGHRS, CDR2 YFSETQ. There are 13 residues in the CDR3. The sequence derives from a man aged 18 to 29 who had mild COVID-19 (a few samples of this study predate the infection). Cell type and time point are not known. V and J are TRBV5-1 and TRBJ2-7, with 9 bases lining up with TRBD1. What was sequenced was PBMCs or a T cell subset sorted from them (not recorded which). The CDR3 sequence: CASSETGGYEQYF. CDR3 coding DNA: TGCGCCAGCAGTGAGACAGGGGGCTACGAGCAGTACTTC.